The clone carrying this TCR beta chain was seen a few times. Antigen specificity is unknown. Then a second PCR, running about 6 to 11 cycles, was carried out with a sample-barcoded 5' primer and a J-beta primer mix. TCRdb redid the calling of the 5' RACE reads with MiXCR, one entry per CDR3 protein. The sample includes fewer than 1.5 million distinct CDR3 sequences, about 40% of them seen just once. The data stem from a study of blood T cells in healthy people across ages. Overall study results and limits: TCR beta diversity, measured per million T cells, fell in a roughly linear way with age.

Ranging in age from about 6 to 100, the donors were healthy Caucasian individuals from Russia. No fewer than 5.5 micrograms of total RNA were isolated from every sample. The germline V and J ends were trimmed by 1 base and 5 bases, with 11 bases remaining between them. CDR1 and CDR2 (germline): LGHNA, YNFKEQ. There are 14 residues in the CDR3. The receptor was isolated from a woman aged 18-29 years in good health. The chain employs TRBV4-2 and TRBJ2-5; D is unresolved. Specimen: blood. The CDR3 DNA reads TGTGCCAGCAGCCAAGTGGTGGGAAGGGAGACCCAGTACTTC. This gives the protein CASSQVVGRETQYF.